A selection of T cell receptor beta chains follows, all from one sample in a study of beta chain features in type 1 diabetes. Libraries were prepared by immunoSEQ multiplex PCR; TCRdb keeps only in-frame clonotypes and omits some of them. Of roughly 300,000 clones listed, roughly 13% are singletons. Source material: naive CD4+ T cells from blood. The receptors shown here come from a man aged 25 to 40 with type 1 diabetes. Each CDR3 is given with its conserved first and last residue. D genes are given only for firm matches. Clone size is given for some rows only: seen once, a few or many times, or a class if the clone is expanded.

v_call,clone_size,d_call,cdr3_aa
TRBV6-1,NA,NA,CAISQGNEQYF
TRBV9,NA,TRBD1,CASSGTGGNEQYF
TRBV30,NA,NA,CAWSSVDRGELFF
TRBV7-2,few,NA,CASSLESGGYNEQFF
TRBV14,few,NA,CASSQAYEQYF
TRBV9,few,NA,CASSLRGAGETQYF
TRBV5-4,few,NA,CASTAPERPYEQYF
TRBV4-2,NA,NA,CASSQDIARRLFEQYF
TRBV4-3,NA,TRBD2,CASSRSGTSLETQYF
TRBV10-3,NA,NA,CAISEGPLSGPSYEQYF
TRBV5-1,NA,NA,CASSAWGGDEQFF
TRBV28,NA,NA,CASSTGGHTEAFF
TRBV5-1,few,NA,CASSFGSTGANVLTF
TRBV28,NA,TRBD1,CASSFSQGTAYEQYF
TRBV9,few,TRBD2,CASSARTSGRTDTQYF
TRBV5-1,NA,NA,CASSLAPGGPGSGEKLFF
TRBV19,NA,NA,CASSIDGDPAQGFF
TRBV18,NA,NA,CASSPQSANYGYTF
TRBV5-1,NA,NA,CASSQDLAYEQYF
TRBV5-1,few,NA,CASSLREMNTEAFF
TRBV7-3,few,NA,CASSPGQGEQYF
TRBV5-1,once,TRBD2,CASSRGLAVQDETQYF
TRBV5-1,few,TRBD1,CASSLTRDRGSYEQYF
TRBV11-2,few,TRBD2,CASSLAGAWETSVYNEQFF
TRBV25-1,NA,TRBD1,CASRQGPDQPQHF
TRBV19,few,TRBD2,CASSMGTSGRTGELFF
TRBV18,few,NA,CASSLADSYQETQYF
TRBV7-9,few,NA,CASSLGTAPYNEQFF
TRBV30,few,NA,CAWSTTYEQYF
TRBV5-1,NA,NA,CASSPGQGQETQYF
TRBV6-4,NA,NA,CASSVVSSGANVLTF
TRBV14,NA,NA,CASSHDTNYGYTF
TRBV2,NA,TRBD2,CASRQRESTDTQYF
TRBV5-1,NA,NA,CASSPDRTNTEAFF
TRBV30,NA,NA,CAWSVGSRSEQYF
TRBV5-1,NA,NA,CASFIGQITDTQYF
TRBV5-6,few,TRBD1,CASSGTGEVDTEAFF
TRBV4-3,few,NA,CASSATLRETQYF
TRBV18,few,NA,CASSTNQDYGYTF
TRBV28,few,TRBD2,CASSLDLAGNNEQFF
TRBV7-3,NA,NA,CASSLDSSYEQYF
TRBV7-3,few,NA,CASSGAARNEQFF
TRBV5-6,few,TRBD2,CASSSSVWTRYNEQFF
TRBV28,few,NA,CASRRVATYEQYF
TRBV30,few,TRBD2,CAGTSAGPVINEQFF